This T cell receptor beta chain was captured in a study of blood T cell repertoires in COVID-19. This clone was counted a single time. The CDR3 is made up of 14 amino acids. The V end was cut by 3 bases, the J end by 7 bases, with 13 bases between. The germline gives CDR1 MNHEY, CDR2 SVGAGI. The table came from immunoSEQ multiplex PCR; TCRdb's copy has only in-frame clones and leaves some out. This sample has around 180,000 clones, with about 87% found just once. The rearrangement links TRBV6-5 to TRBJ1-5, with unresolved D. The source is a man aged 40-49 years with active or convalescent COVID-19. Sequencing was done on a sample of peripheral blood. CDR3 in DNA: TGTGCCAGCAGTTATAGCTCCCGGGGACAGCCCCAGCATTTT. It yields the protein CASSYSSRGQPQHF.